This T cell receptor beta chain was observed in a study of blood T cell repertoires in COVID-19. The method was immunoSEQ multiplex PCR; TCRdb's version includes in-frame clones alone and lacks a portion of them. The sample lists approximately 67,000 clones; 87% were seen once. Sequencing was done on a sample of peripheral blood. This receptor was obtained from a man aged 45 to 65 with active COVID-19.

The CDR3, as DNA: TGTGCCAGCAGCCAAGATCCAGGCGCAAATGAAAAACTGTTTTTT. This codes for CASSQDPGANEKLFF. The chain employs TRBV14 and TRBJ1-4; D unclear. Germline V gene sequence: CDR1 SGHDN, CDR2 FVKESK. The germline V and J ends were trimmed by 0 bases and 5 bases, with 10 bases remaining between them. The CDR3 spans 15 residues.